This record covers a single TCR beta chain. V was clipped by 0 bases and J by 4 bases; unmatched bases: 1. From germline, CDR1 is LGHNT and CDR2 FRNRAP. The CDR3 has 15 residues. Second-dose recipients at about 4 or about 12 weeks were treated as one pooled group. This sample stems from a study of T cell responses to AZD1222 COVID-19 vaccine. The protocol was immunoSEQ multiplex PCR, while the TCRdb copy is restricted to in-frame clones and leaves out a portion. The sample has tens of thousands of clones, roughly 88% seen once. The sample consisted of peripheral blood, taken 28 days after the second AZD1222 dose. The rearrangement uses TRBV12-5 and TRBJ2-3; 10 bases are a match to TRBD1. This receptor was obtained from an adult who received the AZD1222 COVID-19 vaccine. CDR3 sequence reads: CASGLVTGGPDTQYF. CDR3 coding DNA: TGTGCTAGTGGTTTGGTGACAGGGGGCCCAGATACGCAGTATTTT.